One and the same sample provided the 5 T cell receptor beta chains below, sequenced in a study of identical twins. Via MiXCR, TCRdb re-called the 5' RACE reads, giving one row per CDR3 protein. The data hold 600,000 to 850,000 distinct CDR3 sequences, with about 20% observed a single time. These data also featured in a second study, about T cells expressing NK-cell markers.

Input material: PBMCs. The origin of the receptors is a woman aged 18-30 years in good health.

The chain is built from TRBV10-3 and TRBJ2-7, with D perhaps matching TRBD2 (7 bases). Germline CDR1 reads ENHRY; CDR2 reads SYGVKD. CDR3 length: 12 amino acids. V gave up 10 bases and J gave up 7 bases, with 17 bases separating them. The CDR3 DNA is TGTGCCACCCTCGGGGGGCCGAGTGAGCAGTACTTC. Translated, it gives CATLGGPSEQYF.

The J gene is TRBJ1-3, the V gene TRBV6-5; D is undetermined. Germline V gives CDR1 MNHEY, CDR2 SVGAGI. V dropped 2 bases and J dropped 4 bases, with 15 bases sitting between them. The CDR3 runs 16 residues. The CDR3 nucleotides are TGTGCCAGCAGTTACGACTCGCCGGGTACAGGAAACACCATATATTTT. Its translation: CASSYDSPGTGNTIYF.

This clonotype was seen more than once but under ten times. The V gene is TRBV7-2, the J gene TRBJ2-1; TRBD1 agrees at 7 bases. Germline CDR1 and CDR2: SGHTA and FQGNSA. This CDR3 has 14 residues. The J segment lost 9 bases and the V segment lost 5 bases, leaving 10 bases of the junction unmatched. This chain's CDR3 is CASSDRTGWSEQFF. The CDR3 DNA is TGTGCCAGCAGCGACCGGACAGGTTGGAGTGAGCAGTTCTTC.

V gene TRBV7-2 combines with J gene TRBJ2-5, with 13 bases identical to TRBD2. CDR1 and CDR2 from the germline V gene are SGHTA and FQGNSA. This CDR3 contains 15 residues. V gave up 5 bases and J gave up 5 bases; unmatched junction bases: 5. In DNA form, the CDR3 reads TGTGCCAGCAGCCCGGGACTAGCGGGGTGGGAGACCCAGTACTTC. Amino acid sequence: CASSPGLAGWETQYF.

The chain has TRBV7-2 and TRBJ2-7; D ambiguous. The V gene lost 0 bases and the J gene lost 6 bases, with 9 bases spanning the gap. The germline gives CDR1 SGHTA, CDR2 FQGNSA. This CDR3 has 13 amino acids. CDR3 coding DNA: TGTGCCAGCAGCTTAGCGGTCCTCAGCGAGCAGTACTTC. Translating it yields CASSLAVLSEQYF.